This paragraph reports one T cell receptor (beta chain). Its cognate antigen is unknown. The junction shows a germline mismatch at one end, possibly a read error. Germline CDR1 is MDHEN and CDR2 is SYDVKM. CDR3 length equals 13 residues. A second PCR of 7 to 11 cycles used a sample-barcoded 5' primer and a J-beta primer mix. TCRdb re-called the 5' RACE reads through MiXCR, storing one row per CDR3 protein. In the table there are hundreds of thousands of distinct CDR3 sequences, roughly 44% of which are singletons. The entry originates in a study of blood T cells in healthy people across ages. About the research overall: Capture by template switching was about one barcoded beta molecule per two T cells.

Study-wide results and caveats: The long-lived group displayed more naive CD4+ cells, plus higher diversity, than the aged donors did.

The sequence derives from a man aged 60-69 years in good health. This chain uses TRBV28 with TRBJ1-5, with a weak D call TRBD1 (5 bases). Sequenced sample: blood. This CDR3 reads CASWDVANPPQHF. The CDR3, as DNA: TGTGCCAGCTGGGACGTCGCAAATCCGCCCCAGCATTTT.